This T cell receptor beta chain was identified during a study of cytomegalovirus exposure and HLA in healthy donors listed by TCRdb under 2017. Regarding the study in general: In an earlier analysis of under 750 of the donors, 276 Gb of sequence data and some 120 million unique TCR beta sequences from roughly 180 million T cells were reported. Around 300 gigabases of sequencing data and around 87 million unique TCR sequences were included in an early release covering about 700 HLA-typed donors. Of the 398 genotyped donors, approximately 83% fell in the genetic ancestry cluster associated with self-reported Caucasian donors. The study was designed to test whether signatures of past pathogen exposure could be identified by cataloging public T cell receptors. The study used immunosequencing to profile the T cell repertoires of 666 subjects and linked those repertoires to cytomegalovirus serostatus. In addition to the first cohort of 650 to 750 subjects, a separate validation cohort of 130 or so different subjects was used. The study combined high-throughput TCR immunosequencing, statistical association of individual TCRs with disease status, and machine learning to predict cytomegalovirus infection status. In a later analysis, previously published TCR beta repertoires from several hundred donors were re-analyzed and high-resolution HLA genotyping was added so that TCR occurrence patterns could be studied. In the later analysis, no new phenotypic data were used to find candidate immune exposures; instead, reliance was placed on TCR beta sequences and their occurrence across donors. An earlier analysis of some 500 of the donors used high-throughput TCR beta sequencing to judge whether each TCR beta V gene segment behaved as functional or pseudogenic. Donor age, sex, ethnicity and CMV serostatus were compiled alongside the repertoire data. Genome-wide SNP genotypes for about 60% of the roughly 700 donors were used in a later genetic analysis, which treated that subset as a discovery cohort. Every repertoire in the discovery cohort had been generated on one and the same sequencing platform. HLA typing included class I and class II loci at four-digit resolution. Typing coverage differed by locus: A, B, C, DRB1 and DQB1 were typed in roughly 620-640 donors, DQA1 in approximately 520, DPA1 in around 580, and DPB1 in just under 490. Four or five DR-DQ haplotypes were treated as single units for association and clustering because of strong linkage in the cohort. Across 398 genotyped donors of the cohort, an average of about 240,000 unique TCR beta nucleotide sequences per donor were sequenced, and roughly a sixth of those sequences were non-productive. General conclusions and limits of the study: The earlier analysis of fewer than 750 of the donors excluded about 16 rarely observed V segments, including chromosome 9 orphons, because counts were too low. A few of the identified cytomegalovirus-associated TCR beta chains were confirmed in vitro to be specific for cytomegalovirus antigens. In this cohort, only TCR beta chains were sequenced, and detectable features were limited by the absence of alpha or paired-chain data. For the cohort, immune exposure information was limited to CMV serostatus. Cytomegalovirus status was reported to be diagnosed by the classifier with high specificity and sensitivity in both the original and validation cohorts. The study listed 164 TCR beta chains as associated with cytomegalovirus. A cluster of highly shared sequence variants was judged likely to be a technical artifact of the sequencing pipeline. Because some donors lacked HLA typing at each locus, the association tests relied only on the typed subset. In an earlier analysis of around 600 of the donors, most TCR beta V segments were observed in productive rearrangements about 87% or about 30% of the time, broadly matching IMGT annotations. The authors suggested that the approach could potentially be generalized to other disease states and immunological phenotypes. When HLA alleles, especially DR and DQ, strongly co-occurred, TCR associations were difficult to assign to individual alleles. A further reported finding was that TCR beta sequences accurately predicted the HLA-A and HLA-B alleles for most subjects in the first cohort. Presence/absence analyses assumed roughly uniform sequencing depth across donors, an assumption that may not hold. Linkage disequilibrium might explain the correlated functional status among segregating V segments, but an unknown experimental factor could not be excluded. Across donors, most TCR sequences were observed very rarely, whereas some public TCRs were present in many individuals. Because the 87-base-pair reads could not distinguish some IMGT-functional V segments, including TRBV6-2 and TRBV6-3, those segments were excluded. A later genetic analysis reported fewer N-insertions in productive TCRs among donors in an Asian-associated ancestry cluster than the approximately 670-donor mean. In a later analysis, the rate of TCR association differed among HLA loci, with DRB1 alleles having the most associated TCRs and HLA-C alleles having the fewest. In a later analysis, HLA-associated TCR beta chains were found to be more clonally expanded and to have lower generation probabilities than equally common non-associated chains. In a later genetic analysis, a missense DCLRE1C variant was associated with V-gene and J-gene trimming of TCR beta chains, and the association was replicated in an independent cohort. According to a later analysis, parvovirus B19, influenza, CMV and Epstein-Barr virus appeared linked to several top co-occurrence clusters. A later analysis found that most CMV-associated TCR beta chains appeared HLA-restricted, with HLA associations seemingly driven largely by CMV exposure. A later analysis associated some 17,000 TCR beta sequences with specific HLA alleles at a false discovery rate of 0.05.

Receptor libraries were prepared by the immunoSEQ multiplex PCR assay. For the multiplex PCR, a mixture combining 60 forward primers for TCR Vbeta segments and 13 reverse primers for TCR Jbeta segments was used. The CDR3 region of rearranged TCR beta genes was amplified from genomic DNA with a multiplex PCR assay. On the Illumina HiSeq System, the amplified TCR beta libraries were sequenced as 87-base-pair reads. The original pipeline was this. Across the 500 to 700 repertoires, a later analysis counted roughly 84 million unique TCR beta chains, about 10 million of which were shared by at least two donors. Raw reads were error-corrected and collapsed into unique sequences with a nearest-neighbor algorithm that merged closely related sequences to remove PCR and sequencing errors. V, D and J gene segments were assigned by aligning CDR3 sequences to IMGT reference sequences. Each retained sequence needed at least a six-nucleotide match to both a V gene segment and a J gene segment. A rearrangement counted as productive if the CDR3 had no stop codons and remained in frame with V and J, and every other rearrangement counted as non-productive. CDR3 was defined according to IMGT convention as the region running from the second conserved V-encoded cysteine to the conserved J-encoded phenylalanine. The earlier analysis of fewer than 700 of the donors excluded sequences that lacked an unambiguous match to a single V gene segment. In an earlier analysis of a few hundred of the donors, V segments were called functional above 56.7% productive rearrangements and were called segregating when the between-donor standard deviation exceeded 5%. To diagnose cytomegalovirus status from the catalog of TCR beta chain sequences, a statistical classification framework was built. In a later analysis, V and J genes were assigned by comparing TCR nucleotide sequences against IMGT/GENE-DB human TR gene sequences. Using the TCRdist pipeline, a later analysis assigned CDR3 sequences along with most-parsimonious VDJ recombination scenarios. In a later analysis, each TCR beta chain was defined by its CDR3 amino acid sequence together with its V-gene family, and reads lacking a unique V-gene family were excluded. In a later analysis, approximately 590 highly shared, low-generation-probability nucleotide sequences were removed to address suspected cross-contamination and a sequencing artifact. In a later analysis, a clonal expansion index for each public chain was calculated from normalized within-repertoire ranks of inferred template counts. A later analysis computed generation probabilities with a VDJ recombination model fitted to out-of-frame rearrangements, and checked the results against IGoR. Hypergeometric tests were used in a later analysis to score TCR-TCR, TCR-HLA and TCR-CMV co-occurrence, with a repertoire-size bias correction applied to the TCR pairs. A later analysis estimated false discovery rates by permuting HLA or CMV assignments 20 times. A later analysis grouped co-occurring TCRs with DBSCAN, adding TCRdist sequence similarity when clustering within HLA-allele-positive subsets. Repertoires with fewer than 30,000 or more than 120,000 public chains were left out of co-occurrence clustering, as were a handful of repertoires with anomalous nucleotide sharing. This is the immuneACCESS table as TCRdb keeps it, with only in-frame sequences that have V and J called. A part of the clones is gone; compared with another copy, unresolved V genes explain less than half, and the rest is unexplained. V, J and clone size were drawn from that table, and D and trimming were deduced from the DNA. This sample is represented by under 200,000 clones; almost 85% of them were singletons. The ten largest clones capture 0.38% of the sample.

The cohort consisted of 650 to 700 healthy bone marrow donors. At the time of sampling, every cohort member was nominally healthy, though immune exposures that went unrecorded were likely present. The donor tested CMV seronegative, placing the donor among the approximately 400 seronegative members of the cohort. Each donor provided a peripheral blood sample, and peripheral blood mononuclear cells were used for TCR beta sequencing. Genomic DNA was extracted from the blood cell samples with the Qiagen DNeasy Blood Extraction Kit. From the cysteine up to the phenylalanine, the CDR3 has a length of 18 residues. The entry retains the CDR3 DNA only, 54 bases that are in frame from base 1. CDR1 and CDR2 are read off the germline V gene as KGHSH and LQKENI. Compared with germline, V lacks 0 bases and J lacks 1 base; bases without a gene match: 11. A note on this clone: Its antigen specificity is not known. It has no much larger one-base neighbor in the sample; base qualities were not kept.

Sequencing was carried out using PBMCs. The chain is made from TRBV18 and TRBJ1-1, and TRBD1 matches 7 of the central bases. The receptor comes from a boy between 2 and 10 years old in good health and CMV-seronegative. The CDR3 protein sequence reads: CASSPPLTLGQRNTEAFF. The bases read TGTGCCAGCTCACCACCGCTTACCCTGGGACAGAGGAACACTGAAGCTTTCTTT.